This T cell receptor beta chain was identified during a study of vaccination effects on CD4 cells after COVID-19. Study information: Post-vaccine sampling occurred a median 72 days after the second dose.

Study-wide results and limits: Early post-infection timepoints were absent, and convalescent patients were few.

Viral peptide pools were used in the ViraFEST assay to expand antigen-specific CD4+ T cells, and sequencing came afterward. Culturing for 10 days preceded CD4+ T cell isolation. Convalescent patients had PCR-confirmed SARS-CoV-2 infection between March and December 2020. The participants, recipients of two vaccine doses, got either BNT162b2 or mRNA-1273. Worth noting for this clone: As yet, its antigen is unknown.

Some clones are missing from TCRdb's copy, which holds only in-frame ones; the method was immunoSEQ multiplex PCR. Of approximately 15,000 clones in the sample, 65% to 80% were seen once. The TCR originated in a human donor who had a prior SARS-CoV-2 infection. The sequenced sample was CD4+ T cells from PBMCs cultured with SARS-CoV-2 spike peptides, obtained after COVID-19 vaccination.

CDR3 coding DNA: TGTGCCAGCAGTTTACGGTCCAACGACGGGGGGGCCTTTTACGAGCAGTACTTC. Encoded protein: CASSLRSNDGGAFYEQYF. This sequence joins TRBV27 and TRBJ2-7; 8 positions agree with TRBD2. This CDR3 region has 18 residues. V lost 2 bases and J lost 4; bases outside the gene matches: 16. Germline V gene lookup returns CDR1 MNHEY and CDR2 SMNVEV (reference sequence).